The sequence of this T cell receptor beta chain was determined in a study of T cells after yellow fever vaccination. Across the study: SMART-Seq v4 Ultra Low Input served to prepare low-cell-number fractions.

Study-wide results and caveats: Most clones from primary vaccination were detected again post-booster (roughly 96% CD4, 88% CD8). Weaker, the secondary response had a peak occurring faster, on day 5 versus 15.

The CDR3 loop spans 12 amino acids. Germline CDR1 is GTSNPN and CDR2 is SVGIG (reference sequence). Trimming left V 1 base short and J 4 bases short, with 8 bases between. UMIs and a universal primer site were added when TCR cDNA was made by 5'RACE template switching. TCRdb re-called the 5' RACE reads with MiXCR, one entry per CDR3 protein. The sample consists of some 550,000 distinct CDR3 sequences, roughly 19% of them appearing once. As to this clonotype: Its antigen is currently unknown.

This TCR came from a man aged 30-40 years who received the YFV17D yellow fever vaccine. The chain has TRBV30 and TRBJ2-7; D unclear. The source was PBMCs, collected 15 days after the yellow fever booster vaccination. As DNA, the CDR3 is TGTGCCTGGAGTGGGGTGGGGTACGAGCAGTACTTC. It yields the protein CAWSGVGYEQYF. The variable domain in full, completed from reference TRBV30 and TRBJ2-7, reads SQTIHQWPATLVQPVGSPLSLECTVEGTSNPNLYWYRQAAGRGLQLLFYSVGIGQISSEVPQNLSASRPQDRQFILSSKKLLLSDSGFYLCAWSGVGYEQYFGPGTRLTVT.